Presented here are 2 T cell receptor beta chains from one specimen sequenced in a study of blood T cell repertoires in COVID-19. Sequenced by immunoSEQ multiplex PCR; TCRdb stores in-frame clones only, minus some. Of roughly 200,000 clones in the sample, 84% were seen once. The sequenced material came from PBMCs or T cells enriched from blood (not recorded which). The receptors here all came from a young woman who had been exposed to COVID-19.

This chain links TRBV6-2 or TRBV6-3 with TRBJ1-5; a weak D match, TRBD1 (5 bases). Trimming cost V 0 bases and J 11 bases, with 8 bases left between them. The germline V gene encodes CDR1 MNHEY and CDR2 SVGEGT. The CDR3 extends over 12 amino acids. Written as DNA, the CDR3 is TGTGCCAGCAGTTACTCGGGGCCAGCCCAGCATTTT. Translation: CASSYSGPAQHF.

This chain connects TRBV29-1 to TRBJ2-1; 11 bases agree with TRBD1. V shed 7 bases and J 7 bases; nucleotides not matched to a gene: 3. The CDR3 spans 12 residues. Germline CDR1 is SQVTM and CDR2 is ANQGSEA. Here the CDR3 DNA reads TGCAGCGAGAGGGACAGGGGGAATGAGCAGTTCTTC. Translating it yields CSERDRGNEQFF.